The 30 T cell receptor beta chains reported below all come from one sample, sequenced in a study of T cell responses to AZD1222 COVID-19 vaccine. Profiled with immunoSEQ multiplex PCR; TCRdb holds only in-frame clones, not every one. The table includes 150,000 to 200,000 clones, about 91% detected once. This specimen consisted of peripheral blood, obtained on day 0 of AZD1222 vaccination. The source is an adult in good health.

The gene calls are TRBV7-3 and TRBJ1-1; D might be TRBD1 (6 bases). The CDR3 has 13 amino acids. From germline, CDR1 is SGHTA and CDR2 FQGTGA. V was shortened by 5 bases and J by 1 base, with 8 bases between the two germline ends. This CDR3 is CASSVTGNTEAFF. The CDR3 bases are TGTGCCAGCAGCGTGACAGGGAACACTGAAGCTTTCTTT. Filled out from reference TRBV7-3 and TRBJ1-1, the complete variable domain reads GAGVSQTPSNKVTEKGKYVELRCDPISGHTALYWYRQSLGQGPEFLIYFQGTGAADDSGLPNDRFFAVRPEGSVSTLKIQRTERGDSAVYLCASSVTGNTEAFFGQGTRLTVV.

The chain is built from TRBV7-9 and TRBJ1-2; perhaps TRBD1 as D (5 bases). CDR3 length: 14 residues. The V gene lost 0 bases and the J gene lost 2 bases, with 7 bases spanning the gap. Germline-derived CDR1 and CDR2 are SEHNR and FQNEAQ (reference sequence). CDR3 amino acids: CASSLAWGNYGYTF. CDR3 nucleotides: TGTGCCAGCAGCTTAGCGTGGGGCAACTATGGCTACACCTTC.

There are a few counts of this clone. V usage is TRBV10-1 and J usage is TRBJ2-2, with unresolved D. Germline-derived CDR1 and CDR2 are WNHNN and SYGVQD (reference sequence). The CDR3 is 13 amino acids. V gave up 2 bases and J gave up 8 bases, with 9 bases separating them. CDR3 nucleotides: TGCGCCAGCAGTGAGCGGCGGATTGGGGAGCTGTTTTTT. Translated, it gives CASSERRIGELFF.

This clone was detected once. The chain uses TRBV14 and TRBJ1-2; D unresolved. The CDR3 is 16 amino acids. The germline V and J ends were trimmed by 3 bases and 2 bases, with 16 bases remaining between them. From germline, CDR1 is SGHDN and CDR2 FVKESK. The CDR3 here is CASSQAPGKGNYGYTF. DNA for the CDR3: TGTGCCAGCAGCCAGGCCCCCGGGAAAGGAAACTATGGCTACACCTTC.

The J gene is TRBJ1-2, the V gene TRBV30; D unresolved. Per germline, CDR1 GTSNPN and CDR2 SVGIG (reference sequence). Trimming took off 1 base at V and 7 bases at J, with 10 bases between the two ends. CDR3 length: 12 residues. CDR3 bases: TGTGCCTGGAGTGCCGGGTTCCTTGGCTACACCTTC. This translates into CAWSAGFLGYTF. The full variable domain, in which reference TRBV30 and TRBJ1-2 provide the parts outside the CDR3, is SQTIHQWPATLVQPVGSPLSLECTVEGTSNPNLYWYRQAAGRGLQLLFYSVGIGQISSEVPQNLSASRPQDRQFILSSKKLLLSDSGFYLCAWSAGFLGYTFGSGTRLTVV.

CDR3 DNA: TGCGCCAGCAGCTTTCAGGACAGACGTAATTCACCCCTCCACTTT. This codes for CASSFQDRRNSPLHF. V and J are TRBV5-1 and TRBJ1-6; perhaps TRBD1 as D (6 bases). Trimming took 2 bases from V and 6 from J, leaving 12 bases between them. The CDR3 has 15 amino acids. The germline gives CDR1 SGHRS, CDR2 YFSETQ.

The CDR3 nucleotides are TGTGCCAGCACTCAGGGAGGAATCTATGGCTACACCTTC. As protein: CASTQGGIYGYTF. The V and J genes are TRBV6-5 and TRBJ1-2; TRBD1 is a possible D gene (5 bases). There are 13 residues in the CDR3. From germline, CDR1 is MNHEY and CDR2 SVGAGI. V was cut by 7 bases and J by 4 bases, with 13 bases left in between.

This rearrangement joins TRBV5-1 to TRBJ1-6, with a tentative D call TRBD1 (6 bases). This CDR3 is 16 amino acids long. V lost 4 bases and J lost 11, with 22 bases in between. The germline CDR1 and CDR2 sequences are SGHRS and YFSETQ. The CDR3 reads CASSKTGQTNDPPLHF. CDR3 coding DNA: TGCGCCAGCAGCAAAACCGGACAGACGAATGATCCACCCCTCCACTTT. Complete variable domain (other parts from reference TRBV5-1 and TRBJ1-6): KAGVTQTPRYLIKTRGQQVTLSCSPISGHRSVSWYQQTPGQGLQFLFEYFSETQRNKGNFPGRFSGRQFSNSRSEMNVSTLELGDSALYLCASSKTGQTNDPPLHFGNGTRLTVT.

J is TRBJ2-1 and V is TRBV5-5; 12 nucleotides match TRBD2. V trimming: 5 bases; J trimming: 7 bases; junction bases outside the gene matches: 10. CDR1 and CDR2 (germline): SGHKS, YYEKEE (reference sequence). This CDR3 spans 16 amino acids. CDR3 region: CASRNGLAGKWNEQFF. Written as DNA, the CDR3 is TGTGCCAGCAGGAATGGACTAGCGGGGAAATGGAATGAGCAGTTCTTC.

The chain is built from TRBV10-3 and TRBJ2-1; D gene uncertain. The CDR3 spans 14 residues. V was shortened by 1 base and J by 5 bases, with 9 bases between the two germline ends. Germline values: CDR1 ENHRY, CDR2 SYGVKD. DNA for the CDR3: TGTGCCATCAGTGAGTTTACAACACACAATGAGCAGTTCTTC. Protein product: CAISEFTTHNEQFF.

This clone was observed a single time. The chain has TRBV5-4 and TRBJ2-3, with 8 bases matching TRBD1. The CDR3 loop spans 15 amino acids. V lost 3 bases to trimming and J lost 3 bases; unmatched junction nucleotides: 6. Germline CDR1 is SGHNT and CDR2 is YYREEE (reference sequence). The chain's CDR3 is CASSSPTGATDTQYF. The CDR3 DNA is TGTGCCAGCAGCTCTCCGACAGGGGCGACAGATACGCAGTATTTT.

The CDR3 nucleotides read TGTGCCAGCAGCTTAGTTCGTGGTGCGCCAGGCCCAACTAATGAAAAACTGTTTTTT. This sequence encodes CASSLVRGAPGPTNEKLFF. The chain has TRBV7-9 and TRBJ1-4; D uncertain. V lost 1 base and J lost 0, with 18 bases in between. This CDR3 comprises 19 residues. The germline V gene encodes CDR1 SEHNR and CDR2 FQNEAQ (reference sequence).

This chain joins TRBV5-1 and TRBJ2-3, with 9 bases matching TRBD2. V shed 2 bases and J 5 bases; nucleotides not matched to a gene: 9. The CDR3 contains 16 residues. Germline V lookup: CDR1 SGHRS, CDR2 YFSETQ. The CDR3 region has the DNA TGCGCCAGCAGCTTAGGCGGGAGGGCCGAAGGAGATACGCAGTATTTT. It codes for CASSLGGRAEGDTQYF. Using reference TRBV5-1 and TRBJ2-3 for the parts outside the CDR3, the full variable domain is KAGVTQTPRYLIKTRGQQVTLSCSPISGHRSVSWYQQTPGQGLQFLFEYFSETQRNKGNFPGRFSGRQFSNSRSEMNVSTLELGDSALYLCASSLGGRAEGDTQYFGPGTRLTVL.

This chain joins TRBV10-1 and TRBJ1-3, with unresolved D. Germline assignment: CDR1 WNHNN and CDR2 SYGVQD (reference sequence). The V and J ends lost 7 bases and 4 bases respectively, with 11 bases between them. The length of the CDR3 is 13 residues. This CDR3 is CASTTVSGNTIYF. The CDR3 nucleotides read TGCGCCAGCACCACCGTCTCGGGAAACACCATATATTTT.

This chain connects TRBV5-4 to TRBJ2-5, with 7 bases aligning to TRBD1. The CDR3 covers 16 residues. Trimming removed 4 bases from V and 9 bases from J; junction bases left unmatched: 18. Germline lookup yields CDR1 SGHNT and CDR2 YYREEE (reference sequence). CDR3 DNA sequence: TGTGCCAGCAGCCCACCAGGACAGAAGCCAGGGGGAGCCCAGTACTTC. Its protein is CASSPPGQKPGGAQYF.

The chain recombines TRBV7-2 with TRBJ2-2; maybe TRBD1 (6 bases). Germline CDR1 SGHTA, CDR2 FQGNSA. Trimming shortened V by 1 base and J by 2 bases, and 11 bases separated the two germline ends. The CDR3 has 16 amino acids. CDR3 coding DNA: TGTGCCAGCAGCTTAGTGGGGGCCCCTAACACCGGGGAGCTGTTTTTT. Amino acid sequence: CASSLVGAPNTGELFF.

This sequence joins TRBV7-2 and TRBJ1-4; 7 nucleotides match TRBD1. The trim removed 4 bases at V and 7 bases at J, leaving 6 bases unmatched. Germline CDR1 and CDR2: SGHTA and FQGNSA. The CDR3 extends over 14 amino acids. The CDR3 coding sequence is TGTGCCAGCAGCTCCGGGACAGTAATTGAAAAACTGTTTTTT. Protein: CASSSGTVIEKLFF.

The rearrangement links TRBV7-3 to TRBJ2-5; D is uncertain. The germline gives CDR1 SGHTA, CDR2 FQGTGA. The length of the CDR3 is 13 residues. V lost 2 bases and J lost 5, with 9 bases in between. The CDR3 loop is CASSLADGETQYF. The CDR3 DNA is TGTGCCAGCAGCTTAGCTGATGGGGAGACCCAGTACTTC.

The chain carries TRBV9 and TRBJ2-3; the match to TRBD1 covers 10 bases. Germline lookup yields CDR1 SGDLS and CDR2 YYNGEE. The V gene end was trimmed by 2 bases and the J gene end by 0 bases; junction bases not matched to a gene: 6. This CDR3 has 17 residues. This CDR3 reads CASSVGQGRPSTDTQYF. In nucleotides, the CDR3 is TGTGCCAGCAGCGTGGGACAGGGGAGGCCTAGCACAGATACGCAGTATTTT.

This chain connects TRBV7-9 to TRBJ2-5, with 11 bases identical to TRBD1. Trimming cost V 5 bases and J 2 bases; bases outside gene matches: 7. The CDR3 runs 16 residues. Germline loops: CDR1 SEHNR, CDR2 FQNEAQ (reference sequence). The CDR3 spells CASSPIRDRGQETQYF. The CDR3 DNA reads as TGTGCCAGCAGCCCCATCCGGGACAGGGGGCAAGAGACCCAGTACTTC. The full variable domain, rest sourced from reference TRBV7-9 and TRBJ2-5, is DTGVSQNPRHKITKRGQNVTFRCDPISEHNRLYWYRQTLGQGPEFLTYFQNEAQLEKSRLLSDRFSAERPKGSFSTLEIQRTEQGDSAMYLCASSPIRDRGQETQYFGPGTRLLVL.

The chain uses TRBV19 and TRBJ2-1; 11 bases match TRBD1. CDR3 length equals 15 residues. Germline V gene data show CDR1 as LNHDA and CDR2 as SQIVND (reference sequence). Unmatched junction bases numbered 4, after V lost 3 bases and J lost 6 bases. The CDR3 sequence: CASSIGQGATNEQFF. For the CDR3, the DNA is TGTGCCAGTAGTATCGGACAGGGGGCGACCAATGAGCAGTTCTTC. Combining the CDR3 with reference TRBV19 and TRBJ2-1 gives the whole variable domain DGGITQSPKYLFRKEGQNVTLSCEQNLNHDAMYWYRQDPGQGLRLIYYSQIVNDFQKGDIAEGYSVSREKKESFPLTVTSAQKNPTAFYLCASSIGQGATNEQFFGPGTRLTVL.

The chain has TRBV29-1 and TRBJ2-5; the match to TRBD1 covers 7 bases. CDR3 size: 14 residues. V shed 5 bases and J 0 bases; nucleotides not matched to a gene: 6. CDR1 SQVTM and CDR2 ANQGSEA come from the germline V gene. As DNA, the CDR3 is TGCAGCGTTCAATCCACAGGGGACCAAGAGACCCAGTACTTC. Amino acid sequence: CSVQSTGDQETQYF. The full variable domain, in which reference TRBV29-1 and TRBJ2-5 provide the parts outside the CDR3, is SAVISQKPSRDICQRGTSLTIQCQVDSQVTMMFWYRQQPGQSLTLIATANQGSEATYESGFVIDKFPISRPNLTFSTLTVSNMSPEDSSIYLCSVQSTGDQETQYFGPGTRLLVL.

This clone was seen just once. This chain connects TRBV6-2 or TRBV6-3 to TRBJ1-1; D ambiguous. V was clipped by 6 bases and J by 1 base, with 9 bases between them. Germline V lookup: CDR1 MNHEY, CDR2 SVGEGT. The CDR3 length is 13 residues. CDR3 sequence (DNA): TGTGCCAGCAGCCTCCCGCAGAACACTGAAGCTTTCTTT. It translates to CASSLPQNTEAFF.

The chain has TRBV12-5 and TRBJ2-2, with D perhaps matching TRBD2 (5 bases). Germline values: CDR1 LGHNT, CDR2 FRNRAP. CDR3 length equals 12 residues. The V and J ends lost 5 bases and 7 bases respectively, with 8 bases between them. The CDR3 here is CASGPLDGELFF. The CDR3 DNA reads TGTGCTAGTGGTCCACTAGACGGGGAGCTGTTTTTT. Full variable domain (missing parts from reference TRBV12-5 and TRBJ2-2): DARVTQTPRHKVTEMGQEVTMRCQPILGHNTVFWYRQTMMQGLELLAYFRNRAPLDDSGMPKDRFSAEMPDATLATLKIQPSEPRDSAVYFCASGPLDGELFFGEGSRLTVL.

This chain joins TRBV6-4 and TRBJ2-3; D is uncertain. CDR3 length: 13 amino acids. Germline V gives CDR1 MRHNA, CDR2 SNTAGT. The germline V and J ends were trimmed by 4 bases and 0 bases, with 5 bases remaining between them. This CDR3 is CASSVYSTDTQYF. The CDR3 bases are TGTGCCAGCAGTGTATATAGCACAGATACGCAGTATTTT.

This chain links TRBV5-1 with TRBJ2-3; tentatively, D is TRBD2 (5 bases). The CDR3 is made up of 17 amino acids. Germline CDR1 SGHRS, CDR2 YFSETQ. V lost 4 bases and J lost 0, with 18 bases in between. The CDR3 DNA reads as TGCGCCAGCAGCCCGGTCGGTAGCGCTGCTAGCACAGATACGCAGTATTTT. It encodes CASSPVGSAASTDTQYF.

The CDR3 DNA reads TGTGCCACCAGCAGAGGAGGTTATAATTCACCCCTCCACTTT. Translating it yields CATSRGGYNSPLHF. The V call is TRBV15, the J call TRBJ1-6; D is uncertain. The CDR3 loop spans 14 amino acids. Trimming pared 1 base from V and 4 bases from J, leaving 5 bases between. The germline V gene has CDR1 LNHNV and CDR2 YYDKDF (reference sequence).

CDR3 DNA sequence: TGTGCCAGCAGACAAGTACAAATCAACACTGAAGCTTTCTTT. Its translation: CASRQVQINTEAFF. The chain is built from TRBV6-5 and TRBJ1-1; D uncertain. CDR3 length: 14 amino acids. The V gene's germline CDR1 is MNHEY and CDR2 SVGAGI. Deletions cut 6 bases from V and 2 bases from J, with 13 bases between.

In nucleotides, the CDR3 is TGTGCCAGCAGCGTAGGGAGGGCAGGGAATTCACCCCTCCACTTT. Amino acid sequence: CASSVGRAGNSPLHF. This chain uses TRBV9 with TRBJ1-6; tentative D call: TRBD1 (5 bases). Germline V gene lookup returns CDR1 SGDLS and CDR2 YYNGEE. Deletions cut 0 bases from V and 7 bases from J, with 11 bases between. The CDR3 sequence is 15 residues long.

In DNA form, the CDR3 reads TGTGCCATCAGCTCCGGGACTAGCGGCCACCCGAGGCAGTTCTTC. This sequence encodes CAISSGTSGHPRQFF. This sequence joins TRBV10-3 and TRBJ2-1; 11 bases line up with TRBD2. V trimming: 6 bases; J trimming: 12 bases; junction bases outside the gene matches: 13. The CDR3 spans 15 residues. Germline lookup yields CDR1 ENHRY and CDR2 SYGVKD.